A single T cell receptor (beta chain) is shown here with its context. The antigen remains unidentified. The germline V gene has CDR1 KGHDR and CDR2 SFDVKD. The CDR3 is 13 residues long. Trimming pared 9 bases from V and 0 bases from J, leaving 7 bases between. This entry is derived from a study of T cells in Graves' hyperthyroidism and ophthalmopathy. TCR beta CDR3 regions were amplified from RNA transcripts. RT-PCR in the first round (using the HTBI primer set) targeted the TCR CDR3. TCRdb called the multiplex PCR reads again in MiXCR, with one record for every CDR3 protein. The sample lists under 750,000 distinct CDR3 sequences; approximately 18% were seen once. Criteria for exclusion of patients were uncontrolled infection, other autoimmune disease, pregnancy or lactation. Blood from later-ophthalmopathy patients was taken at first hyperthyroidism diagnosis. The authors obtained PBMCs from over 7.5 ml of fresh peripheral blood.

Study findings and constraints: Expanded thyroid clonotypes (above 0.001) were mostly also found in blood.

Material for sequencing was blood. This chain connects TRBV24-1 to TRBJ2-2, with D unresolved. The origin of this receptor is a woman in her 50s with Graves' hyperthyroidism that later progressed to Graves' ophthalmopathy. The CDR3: CATRAANTGELFF. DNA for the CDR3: TGTGCCACCCGGGCGGCGAACACCGGGGAGCTGTTTTTT.